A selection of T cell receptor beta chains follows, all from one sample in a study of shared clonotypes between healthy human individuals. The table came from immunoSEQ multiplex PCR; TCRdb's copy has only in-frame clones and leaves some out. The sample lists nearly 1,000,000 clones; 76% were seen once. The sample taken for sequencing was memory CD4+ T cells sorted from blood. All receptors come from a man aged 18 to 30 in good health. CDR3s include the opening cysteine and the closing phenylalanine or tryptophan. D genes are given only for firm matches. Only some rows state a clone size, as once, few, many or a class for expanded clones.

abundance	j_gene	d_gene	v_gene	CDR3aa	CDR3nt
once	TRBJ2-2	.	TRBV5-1	CASSLGNGGPGELFF	TGCGCCAGCAGCTTGGGTAACGGGGGACCCGGGGAGCTGTTTTTT
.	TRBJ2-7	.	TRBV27	CASSPGSPYEQYF	TGTGCCAGCAGTCCGGGGAGCCCCTACGAGCAGTACTTC
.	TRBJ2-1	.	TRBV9	CASSVGELHEQFF	TGTGCCAGCAGCGTAGGTGAGCTCCATGAGCAGTTCTTC
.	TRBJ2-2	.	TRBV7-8	CASSLRSGSYTGELFF	TGTGCCAGCAGCTTAAGATCGGGTAGCTACACCGGGGAGCTGTTTTTT
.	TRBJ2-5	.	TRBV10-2	CASSEQGGTQYF	TGCGCCAGCAGTGAGCAGGGGGGGACCCAGTACTTC
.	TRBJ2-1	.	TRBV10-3	CAMGRDYNEQFF	TGTGCCATGGGCAGGGATTACAATGAGCAGTTCTTC
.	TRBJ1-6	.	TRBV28	CASRPLGGGLTYNSPLHF	TGTGCCAGCAGACCCCTCGGGGGGGGGTTGACCTATAATTCACCCCTCCACTTT
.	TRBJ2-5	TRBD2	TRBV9	CASSPGALAGGGGETQYF	TGTGCCAGCAGCCCCGGCGCGTTAGCGGGAGGGGGCGGGGAGACCCAGTACTTC
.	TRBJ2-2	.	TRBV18	CASSGQNTGELFF	TGTGCCAGCTCAGGCCAGAACACCGGGGAGCTGTTTTTT
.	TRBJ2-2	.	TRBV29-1	CSARGGGNTGELFF	TGCAGCGCCCGAGGAGGAGGGAACACCGGGGAGCTGTTTTTT
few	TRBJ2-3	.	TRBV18	CASSTGQTPEYTQYF	TGTGCCAGCTCAACGGGGCAGACCCCAGAGTATACGCAGTATTTT
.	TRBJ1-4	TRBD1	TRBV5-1	CASSPGTGGTTNEKLFF	TGCGCCAGCAGCCCCGGGACAGGGGGAACAACTAATGAAAAACTGTTTTTT
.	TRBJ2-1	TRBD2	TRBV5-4	CASSSIAGGVNEQFF	TGTGCCAGCAGCTCTATAGCGGGAGGTGTCAATGAGCAGTTCTTC
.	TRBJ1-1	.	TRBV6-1	CASSTRQVVETEAFF	TGTGCCAGCAGTACCCGACAGGTTGTTGAGACTGAAGCTTTCTTT
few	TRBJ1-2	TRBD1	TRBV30	CAWSPQGRDGYTF	TGTGCCTGGAGTCCACAGGGGCGGGATGGCTACACCTTC
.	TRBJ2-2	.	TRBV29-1	CSVTPRANTGELFF	TGCAGCGTCACGCCCAGGGCGAACACCGGGGAGCTGTTTTTT
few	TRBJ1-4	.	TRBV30	CAWSGDRINEKLFF	TGTGCCTGGAGCGGGGACCGAATAAACGAAAAACTGTTTTTT
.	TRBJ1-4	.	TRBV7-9	CASSLSGAGNEKLFF	TGTGCCAGCAGCCTTAGCGGTGCAGGGAATGAAAAACTGTTTTTT
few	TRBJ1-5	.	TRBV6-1	CASTLEPGAQPQHF	TGTGCCAGCACCTTGGAGCCAGGGGCTCAGCCCCAGCATTTT
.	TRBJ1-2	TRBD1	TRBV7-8	CASSLQDRDSAPSAF	TGTGCCAGCAGCCTTCAAGACCGGGACAGCGCCCCCAGCGCCTTC
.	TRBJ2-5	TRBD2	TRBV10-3	CAISDSGGARETQYF	TGTGCCATCAGTGACAGCGGGGGGGCGAGGGAGACCCAGTACTTC
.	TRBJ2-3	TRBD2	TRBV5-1	CASSLPGTSATPLDTQYF	TGCGCCAGCAGCTTGCCCGGGACTAGCGCCACTCCTCTGGATACGCAGTATTTT
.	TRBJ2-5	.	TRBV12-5	CASGSDTSTQYF	TGTGCTAGTGGTTCGGACACCTCCACCCAGTACTTC
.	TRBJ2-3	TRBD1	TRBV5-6	CASSPLRGTGKHDTQYF	TGTGCCAGCAGCCCCCTCCGGGGGACAGGGAAGCATGATACGCAGTATTTT
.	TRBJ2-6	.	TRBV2	CASKPPEISGANVLTF	TGTGCCAGCAAACCACCGGAAATCTCTGGGGCCAACGTCCTGACTTTC
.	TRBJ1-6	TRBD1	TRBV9	CASGTGGSHNSPLHF	TGTGCCAGCGGTACAGGGGGCAGTCATAATTCACCCCTCCACTTT
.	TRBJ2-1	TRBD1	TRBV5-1	CASSYGDRGLNEQFF	TGCGCCAGCAGCTACGGGGACAGGGGGTTGAATGAGCAGTTCTTC
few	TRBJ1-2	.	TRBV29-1	CSVEEGRNYGYTF	TGCAGCGTTGAAGAGGGCAGAAACTATGGCTACACCTTC
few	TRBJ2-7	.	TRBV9	CASSLRDGYSYEQYF	TGTGCCAGCAGCCTAAGGGACGGATACTCCTACGAGCAGTACTTC
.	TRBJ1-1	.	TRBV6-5	CASSTIGTEAFF	TGTGCCAGCAGCACGATAGGAACTGAAGCTTTCTTT
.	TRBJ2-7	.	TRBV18	CASSPTAYEQYF	TGTGCCAGCTCACCCACGGCCTACGAGCAGTACTTC